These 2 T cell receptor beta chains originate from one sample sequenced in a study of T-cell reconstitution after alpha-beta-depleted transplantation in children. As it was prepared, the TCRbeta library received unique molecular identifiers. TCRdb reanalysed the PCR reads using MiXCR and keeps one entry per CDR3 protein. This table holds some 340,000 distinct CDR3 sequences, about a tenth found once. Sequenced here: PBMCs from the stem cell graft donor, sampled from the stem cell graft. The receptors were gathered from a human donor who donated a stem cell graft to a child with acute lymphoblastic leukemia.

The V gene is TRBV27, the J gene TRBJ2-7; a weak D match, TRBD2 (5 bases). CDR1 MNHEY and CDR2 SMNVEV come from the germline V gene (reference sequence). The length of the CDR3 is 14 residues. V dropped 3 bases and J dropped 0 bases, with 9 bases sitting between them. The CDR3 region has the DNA TGTGCCAGCAGTTTCGGGATGAGCTCCTACGAGCAGTACTTC. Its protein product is CASSFGMSSYEQYF.

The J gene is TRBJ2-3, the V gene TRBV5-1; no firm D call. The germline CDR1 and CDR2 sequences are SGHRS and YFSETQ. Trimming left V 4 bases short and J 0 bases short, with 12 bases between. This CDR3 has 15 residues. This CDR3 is CASSPDGASTDTQYF. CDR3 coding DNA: TGCGCCAGCAGCCCGGATGGTGCTAGCACAGATACGCAGTATTTT.